The text below deals with one TCR beta chain. What it recognizes is unknown. The data are from a study of cytomegalovirus exposure and HLA in healthy donors. General observations from the study: Diagnosis of cytomegalovirus status made by the classifier reportedly showed high specificity and sensitivity.

CDR1 is SNHLY and CDR2 is FYNNEI in the germline V gene. V was cut by 5 bases and J by 2 bases, with 8 bases left in between. CDR3 length: 13 residues. The repertoire was sequenced with immunoSEQ multiplex PCR; TCRdb's copy has only in-frame clones and lacks some. This table has 170,000 or so clones, about 85% appearing once. The sequence was collected from a man between 18 and 29 years old in good health and CMV-seropositive. The sample was PBMCs. The chain links TRBV2 to TRBJ2-3; D perhaps matches TRBD1 (5 bases). This CDR3 reads CASSQDNTDTQYF. The CDR3 DNA follows: TGTGCCAGCAGTCAGGACAACACAGATACGCAGTATTTT. The entire variable domain, with the rest obtained from reference TRBV2 and TRBJ2-3, is as follows: EPEVTQTPSHQVTQMGQEVILRCVPISNHLYFYWYRQILGQKVEFLVSFYNNEISEKSEIFDDQFSVERPDGSNFTLKIRSTKLEDSAMYFCASSQDNTDTQYFGPGTRLTVL.